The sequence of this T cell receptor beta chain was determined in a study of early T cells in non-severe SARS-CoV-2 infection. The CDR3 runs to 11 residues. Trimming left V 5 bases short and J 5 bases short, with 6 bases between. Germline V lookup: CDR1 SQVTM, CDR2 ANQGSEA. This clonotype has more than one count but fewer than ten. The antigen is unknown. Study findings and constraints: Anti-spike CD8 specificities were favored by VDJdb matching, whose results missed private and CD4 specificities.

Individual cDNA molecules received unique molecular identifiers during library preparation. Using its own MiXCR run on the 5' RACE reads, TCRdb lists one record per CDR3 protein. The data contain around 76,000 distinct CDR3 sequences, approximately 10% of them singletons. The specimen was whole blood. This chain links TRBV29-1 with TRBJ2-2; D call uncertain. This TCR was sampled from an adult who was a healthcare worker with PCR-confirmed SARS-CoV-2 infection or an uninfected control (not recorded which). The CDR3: CSVRETGELFF. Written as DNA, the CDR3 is TGCAGCGTTCGCGAGACCGGGGAGCTGTTTTTT.